Given below is one T cell receptor (beta chain) in context. No cognate antigen has been identified for it. One base away there is no much larger clone; base qualities are not given. RNA was isolated from bulk unsorted tissue, and RNA quality was assessed with a NanoDrop ND-1000 and an Agilent 2100. Newly diagnosed lung cancer patients without prior chemotherapy who had been admitted for thoracic surgery in China between August and November 2014 were enrolled as donors. Patients with previous radiotherapy or chemotherapy, or with another concurrent cancer, were excluded from the study. Surgical tissue pieces of about 1-2.1 cm3 were preserved in RNAlater solution and stored at -80 °C until use. This sample is part of a study of tumor and adjacent non-tumor tissue in lung cancer (dated by TCRdb to 2017 to 2018). For the wider study: The cohort included more than 9 adenocarcinoma, a couple of squamous cell carcinoma and 1 small cell lung cancer patients. The approximately 15 patients were aged roughly 30 to 80 years, included around ten men and 5 women, and had TNM stage I to III disease. A total of roughly 120,000,000 productive TCRbeta reads were generated by sequencing, corresponding to an average of roughly 4 million reads per sample. The study compared bulk TCRbeta repertoires between lung tumor tissue and matched distant non-tumor lung tissue from 15 lung cancer patients. TCRbeta CDR3 sequencing was performed on fewer than 35 paired specimens, with one tumor sample and one normal lung sample collected per patient. The paper's findings and limits, for the study overall: A significantly larger cumulative share of the repertoire was made up by the top 100 clones in normal lung than in tumor tissue. Because peripheral blood was not sequenced, the blood TCRbeta repertoires of the lung cancer patients in the study went unexamined. Only approximately 14 patients were in the cohort, and the authors stated that larger samples and more detailed clinical data are needed. Neither the sequencing platform nor unique molecular identifiers are mentioned in the methods. Significantly higher TCR diversity (inverse Simpson) was observed in tumor tissue than in normal lung tissue (around 450 vs 150, P = 0.0075, Mann-Whitney U test). TCR diversity was significantly higher in younger patients, and higher tumor TCR diversity was associated with shorter overall and disease-free survival.

Deletion took 8 bases off V and 1 base off J, with a span of 14 bases between the germline ends. The CDR3, cysteine through phenylalanine, is 14 amino acids long. Of the read, only the CDR3 DNA is kept; its 42 bases are in frame from base 1. The germline V gene (reference sequence) supplies CDR1 GTSNPN and CDR2 SVGIG. Library creation used multiplex PCR. For sequencing, an Illumina HiSeq 2500 was employed. TCRbeta libraries were built by three rounds of nested PCR using primers (Table S4), following protocols modified from ARM-PCR. Before sequencing, PCR products of 200-500 bp were excised from the gel and purified with the QIAquick gel extraction kit. The study's processing was this. Reads were cleaned with Trimmomatic, merged with FLASH into complete CDR3 sequences, and assigned to V(D)J germline segments with MiTCR. VDJtools was used to compute clonal diversity as the inverse Simpson's index. Productive reads were defined as in-frame sequences without a premature stop codon. TCRdb reran the public reads through fastp at Q25 and MiXCR, keeping productive beta chains. Rows with one shared CDR3 protein collapse into an entry with the most common genes and DNA. TCRdb assigned the V and J calls; the authors' analysis was not used. This sample holds some 120,000 distinct CDR3 sequences; roughly 64% were observed only once. The ten most abundant clones make up around 13% of the sample.

The receptor's source is a man aged 25 to 45 with non-small cell lung cancer. The rearranged chain carries TRBV30 and TRBJ2-2, with the D gene not confidently named. Sequencing was done on a sample of lung tumor tissue. The CDR3 is CASTVSKNTGELFF. The bases are TGTGCCAGTACAGTGAGTAAGAACACCGGGGAGCTGTTTTTT.